This TCR beta chain was documented in a study of response to subunit inactivated influenza vaccine. Overall study results and limits: The authors offered the suggestion that each seasonal influenza vaccination recruits few new T cells.

TCRdb reprocessed the RT-PCR reads with MiXCR, giving one entry per CDR3 protein. The data show about 520,000 distinct CDR3 sequences, roughly 7.9% seen once. The V and J ends lost 5 bases and 6 bases, in that order; junction bases with no gene match: 8. Germline values: CDR1 MNHEY, CDR2 SVGEGT. The CDR3 has 15 residues. As for this clonotype: Its antigen is unidentified.

The chain is built from TRBV6-2 or TRBV6-3 and TRBJ2-2, with 8 positions matching TRBD1. The material sequenced was PBMCs from blood, taken roughly 24 months after vaccination. The sequence derives from a man between 45 and 75 years old who received an inactivated influenza vaccine. The CDR3, as DNA: TGTGCCAGCAGTCCCCGGACAGGGATAGCCGGGGAGCTGTTTTTT. Translated, it gives CASSPRTGIAGELFF.